A selection of T cell receptor beta chains follows, all from one sample in a study of beta chain features in type 1 diabetes. TCRdb's copy holds only in-frame clones and misses some; the assay was immunoSEQ multiplex PCR. The table has about 340,000 clones, approximately 13% seen once; the top ten hold about 0.015%. Sequenced material: naive CD4+ T cells from blood. The receptors come from a woman under 30 with type 1 diabetes. Both conserved end residues are part of each CDR3. A D gene is named only where the DNA matches it firmly. Rows give clone size only sometimes, using once, few, many, or a class for an expanded clone.

J | D | size | V | DNA | CDR3
TRBJ2-1 | . | . | TRBV5-6 | TGTGCCAGCAGCTTGGATAAGCTAGGCTTATTGTTCTTC | CASSLDKLGLLFF
TRBJ1-1 | . | few | TRBV6-6 | TGTGCCAGCAGCGCAGGGGAGAACACTGAAGCTTTCTTT | CASSAGENTEAFF
TRBJ2-5 | TRBD1 | few | TRBV23-1 | TGCGCCAGCAGTCAACCCAAAAGACAGGGGAGTAACCAAGAGACCCAGTACTTC | CASSQPKRQGSNQETQYF
TRBJ2-3 | TRBD2 | few | TRBV9 | TGTGCCAGCAGCACCCTGGGACTAGCGGGGATTACAGATACGCAGTATTTT | CASSTLGLAGITDTQYF
TRBJ2-5 | . | few | TRBV7-9 | TGTGCCAGCAGCTTAGGAGCCGGAGGAGAGACCCAGTACTTC | CASSLGAGGETQYF
TRBJ2-4 | . | . | TRBV5-5 | TGTGCCAGCAGACTCCCAGGGGAAAAAAACATTCAGTACTTC | CASRLPGEKNIQYF
TRBJ2-6 | . | . | TRBV4-2 | TGTGCCAGCAGCCTACAATCCTCTGGGGCCAACGTCCTGACTTTC | CASSLQSSGANVLTF
TRBJ2-5 | TRBD1 | . | TRBV5-1 | TGCGCCAGCACGCAGGGGGCGCTTGGGGAGACCCAGTACTTC | CASTQGALGETQYF
TRBJ2-3 | TRBD2 | . | TRBV23-1 | TGCGCCAGCAGTCAATTACACCCATGGACTAGCGGGAGATTAGTAGGCTTTTGGGATACGCAGTATTTT | CASSQLHPWTSGRLVGFWDTQYF
TRBJ1-1 | . | . | TRBV5-1 | TGCGCCAGCAGCTTTACTTTGGGACATTCGAACACTGAAGCTTTCTTT | CASSFTLGHSNTEAFF
TRBJ2-2 | TRBD2 | . | TRBV4-2 | TGTGCCAGCAGCCAAGAGGGGGGGTTCGACACGAACACCGGGGAGCTGTTTTTT | CASSQEGGFDTNTGELFF